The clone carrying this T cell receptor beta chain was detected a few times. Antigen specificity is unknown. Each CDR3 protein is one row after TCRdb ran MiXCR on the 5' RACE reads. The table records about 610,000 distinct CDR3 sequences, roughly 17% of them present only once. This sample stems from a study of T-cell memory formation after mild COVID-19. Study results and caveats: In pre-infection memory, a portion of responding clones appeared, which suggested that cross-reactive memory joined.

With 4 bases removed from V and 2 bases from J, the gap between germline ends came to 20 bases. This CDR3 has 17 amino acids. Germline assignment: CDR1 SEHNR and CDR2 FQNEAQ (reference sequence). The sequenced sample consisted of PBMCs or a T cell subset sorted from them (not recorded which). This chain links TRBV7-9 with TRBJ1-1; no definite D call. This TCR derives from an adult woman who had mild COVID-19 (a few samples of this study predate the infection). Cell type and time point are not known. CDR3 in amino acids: CASSSFGGHSINTEAFF. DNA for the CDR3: TGTGCCAGCAGCTCATTCGGTGGGCACAGTATTAACACTGAAGCTTTCTTT.